The clone carrying this TCR beta chain was picked up one time. Its antigen is not identified. The source of the sample is a study of cytomegalovirus exposure and HLA in healthy donors. Study-wide context: The 110 or so validation repertoires used a platform that matched the one used for the 666 first-cohort repertoires, as a later analysis reported. General study findings and limits: Later, an analysis found that TCR clusters from the first cohort tended to co-occur in the roughly 120 validation repertoires. In vitro testing confirmed a few CMV-associated chains as specific for CMV antigens.

Germline CDR1 is MNHNY and CDR2 is SVGAGI (reference sequence). The V and J ends lost 4 bases and 1 base respectively, with 6 bases between them. The CDR3 is 13 residues long. Assay: immunoSEQ multiplex PCR; the TCRdb copy retains only in-frame clones and omits some. The repertoire holds 65,000 to 85,000 clones, with 95% as singletons. The chain is built from TRBV6-6 and TRBJ2-3, with D hard to call. Sequenced: PBMCs. The receptor was isolated from a woman younger than 35 in good health and CMV-seronegative. The CDR3 protein is CASSSTGTDTQYF. The CDR3 coding sequence is TGTGCCAGCAGTTCTACGGGCACAGATACGCAGTATTTT.